This T cell receptor beta chain was captured by sequencing in a study of beta chain features in type 1 diabetes. Findings and limits, study-wide: Significant though moderate, a shortening of TCRB CDR3s appeared in all four CD4+ subsets of Type 1 diabetes patients. Among patients, naive, central memory and Treg TCRB repertoires appeared more similar than among healthy donors.

This clone was seen only a few times. Its target is unknown. Trimming removed 3 bases from V and 7 bases from J, with 22 bases in between. The germline gives CDR1 ENHRY, CDR2 SYGVKD. The CDR3 consists of 17 residues. Sequenced material consisted of expressed TCRB transcripts (all of the isolated RNA was reverse transcribed). Produced via immunoSEQ multiplex PCR; TCRdb's table is partial and in-frame only. In the table there are some 330,000 clones, 10% to 15% of which are singletons. Sorted populations all had greater than 95% purity. The V gene is TRBV10-3, the J gene TRBJ2-1, with D perhaps matching TRBD2 (7 bases). The sequencing sample was made of naive CD4+ T cells from blood. The clonotype comes from a woman in her late teens or twenties with type 1 diabetes. The CDR3 sequence: CAISDWGAGVSWNEQFF. The CDR3, as DNA: TGTGCCATCAGTGATTGGGGGGCGGGAGTATCATGGAATGAGCAGTTCTTC.